This note documents a single TCR beta chain sequence. Its antigen is not identified. At a deep level, the assay was run. The input for sorted-subset replicate PCRs was approximately 200 ng DNA, tens of thousands of T cell genomes. Sequenced by immunoSEQ multiplex PCR; TCRdb stores in-frame clones only, minus some. The data show 2 million to 2.5 million clones, about 92% seen once. The data belong to a study of shared clonotypes between healthy human individuals. Notes on the study in general: The represented genetic and exposure-history diversity was limited by the small number of donors.

Negatively enriched CD4+ T cells were divided by CD45RA into naive and memory. V lost 0 bases, J lost 3 bases, and 9 bases lay in between. The CDR3 consists of 15 residues. Germline lookup yields CDR1 MDHEN and CDR2 SYDVKM. This receptor was taken from a man aged 18-30 years in good health. Some clones in this sample may be carry-over from other donors' samples. The sample was naive CD4+ T cells from PBMCs. Subset noted: CD45RA+ positively selected. This chain uses TRBV28 with TRBJ2-1; TRBD1 or TRBD2 may be the D gene (5 bases each). Here the CDR3 DNA reads TGTGCCAGCAGTTTATGGCAGGGAGACTACAATGAGCAGTTCTTC. Translation gives CASSLWQGDYNEQFF.